These T cell receptor beta chains were read from a single sample in a study of Tregs in tolerant kidney transplant recipients. Some clones are missing from TCRdb's copy, which holds only in-frame ones; the method was immunoSEQ multiplex PCR. The sample lists about 77,000 clones; 95% to 98% were seen once. Sequenced material: CD4+ T cells from blood, taken before the transplant. The receptors originated from a human donor who received a combined kidney and bone marrow transplant. The CDR3 runs from the conserved cysteine through the conserved F or W. D genes are given only for firm matches. Some rows mark clone size as missing; the rest say once, few, many or name a class of expanded clone.

clone size: -; D gene: TRBD2; V gene: TRBV5-8; J gene: TRBJ2-5; CDR3 protein: CASLPGDYQETQYF; CDR3 DNA: TGTGCCAGCCTCCCCGGGGACTATCAAGAGACCCAGTACTTC
clone size: -; D gene: -; V gene: TRBV13; J gene: TRBJ1-1; CDR3 protein: CASSLVSGTTDTEAFF; CDR3 DNA: TGTGCCAGCAGCTTAGTATCGGGGACAACGGACACTGAAGCTTTCTTT
clone size: once; D gene: -; V gene: TRBV11-1; J gene: TRBJ1-1; CDR3 protein: CASSLSYQGGDTEAFF; CDR3 DNA: TGTGCCAGCAGCTTATCCTATCAGGGCGGGGACACTGAAGCTTTCTTT
clone size: -; D gene: TRBD1; V gene: TRBV11-2; J gene: TRBJ1-1; CDR3 protein: CASSLVGQGTEAFF; CDR3 DNA: TGTGCCAGCAGCTTGGTCGGACAGGGGACTGAAGCTTTCTTT
clone size: -; D gene: -; V gene: TRBV15; J gene: TRBJ2-7; CDR3 protein: CATARDRRAGYEQYF; CDR3 DNA: TGTGCCACGGCGCGGGACCGAAGGGCGGGCTACGAGCAGTACTTC
clone size: -; D gene: TRBD2; V gene: TRBV4-2; J gene: TRBJ2-5; CDR3 protein: CASSQVLAGGHTQETQYF; CDR3 DNA: TGTGCCAGCAGCCAAGTTTTAGCGGGGGGGCATACGCAAGAGACCCAGTACTTC
clone size: -; D gene: TRBD2; V gene: TRBV7-8; J gene: TRBJ2-2; CDR3 protein: CASSLNIAGNTGELFF; CDR3 DNA: TGTGCCAGCAGCTTAAATATAGCGGGAAACACCGGGGAGCTGTTTTTT
clone size: -; D gene: TRBD1; V gene: TRBV6-1; J gene: TRBJ1-1; CDR3 protein: CASSELQGSSSTEAFF; CDR3 DNA: TGTGCCAGCAGTGAGCTACAGGGGTCCTCTAGCACTGAAGCTTTCTTT
clone size: -; D gene: TRBD1; V gene: TRBV4-2; J gene: TRBJ1-6; CDR3 protein: CASSQGPQRQGYNSPLHF; CDR3 DNA: TGTGCCAGCAGCCAAGGACCTCAACGACAGGGGTATAATTCACCCCTCCACTTT
clone size: -; D gene: -; V gene: TRBV6-6; J gene: TRBJ1-4; CDR3 protein: CASRAYQGAANEKLFF; CDR3 DNA: TGTGCCAGCAGAGCTTACCAGGGTGCGGCTAATGAAAAACTGTTTTTT
clone size: -; D gene: TRBD2; V gene: TRBV6-4; J gene: TRBJ2-1; CDR3 protein: CASSGLSGSDEQFF; CDR3 DNA: TGTGCCAGCAGTGGTCTTAGCGGGAGCGATGAGCAGTTCTTC
clone size: -; D gene: -; V gene: TRBV29-1; J gene: TRBJ1-1; CDR3 protein: CSVGDGRIGDEAFF; CDR3 DNA: TGCAGCGTTGGAGATGGGAGGATCGGGGATGAAGCTTTCTTT
clone size: -; D gene: -; V gene: TRBV5-6; J gene: TRBJ2-1; CDR3 protein: CASSRRDSNEQFF; CDR3 DNA: TGTGCCAGCAGCCGACGGGACTCCAATGAGCAGTTCTTC
clone size: -; D gene: -; V gene: TRBV6-1; J gene: TRBJ1-2; CDR3 protein: CASTKPGNAGYTF; CDR3 DNA: TGTGCCAGCACTAAACCAGGGAACGCTGGCTACACCTTC
clone size: -; D gene: -; V gene: TRBV6-5; J gene: TRBJ1-6; CDR3 protein: CASMGIGNRNSPLHF; CDR3 DNA: TGTGCCAGCATGGGTATTGGAAACAGAAATTCACCCCTCCACTTT
clone size: -; D gene: TRBD2; V gene: TRBV5-4; J gene: TRBJ2-7; CDR3 protein: CASRLRLAGDYEQYF; CDR3 DNA: TGTGCCAGCAGATTACGACTAGCGGGAGACTACGAGCAGTACTTC
clone size: -; D gene: TRBD2; V gene: TRBV5-1; J gene: TRBJ2-3; CDR3 protein: CASSLVLAGSQNTQYF; CDR3 DNA: TGCGCCAGCAGCTTGGTACTAGCGGGTTCACAGAATACGCAGTATTTT
clone size: once; D gene: -; V gene: TRBV7-9; J gene: TRBJ2-1; CDR3 protein: CASNLGTSSKEQFF; CDR3 DNA: TGTGCCAGCAACCTGGGGACTTCCTCCAAGGAGCAGTTCTTC
clone size: -; D gene: TRBD1; V gene: TRBV7-2; J gene: TRBJ2-7; CDR3 protein: CASSPRQGAEQQYF; CDR3 DNA: TGTGCCAGCAGCCCAAGACAGGGGGCGGAACAGCAGTACTTC
clone size: -; D gene: TRBD1; V gene: TRBV5-1; J gene: TRBJ1-3; CDR3 protein: CASSLTPGTETNTIYF; CDR3 DNA: TGCGCCAGCAGCTTAACCCCCGGGACAGAGACAAACACCATATATTTT
clone size: -; D gene: -; V gene: TRBV2; J gene: TRBJ1-2; CDR3 protein: CASNPLESGGHGYTF; CDR3 DNA: TGTGCCAGCAATCCCTTGGAGTCGGGGGGCCATGGCTACACCTTC
clone size: once; D gene: -; V gene: TRBV5-1; J gene: TRBJ1-2; CDR3 protein: CASSPEASSYGYTF; CDR3 DNA: TGCGCCAGCAGCCCCGAGGCGAGCTCGTATGGCTACACCTTC
clone size: -; D gene: -; V gene: TRBV19; J gene: TRBJ1-1; CDR3 protein: CASRGSRTRTEAFF; CDR3 DNA: TGTGCCAGTAGGGGCAGCCGAACAAGGACTGAAGCTTTCTTT
clone size: -; D gene: -; V gene: TRBV6-1; J gene: TRBJ2-7; CDR3 protein: CASTQRSGHPKYF; CDR3 DNA: TGTGCCAGCACCCAACGGAGCGGCCACCCTAAGTACTTC
clone size: -; D gene: -; V gene: TRBV5-1; J gene: TRBJ2-7; CDR3 protein: CASSFADRDYEQYF; CDR3 DNA: TGCGCCAGCAGTTTCGCCGACAGAGACTACGAGCAGTACTTC
clone size: -; D gene: -; V gene: TRBV30; J gene: TRBJ1-2; CDR3 protein: CAWSVGGYGYTF; CDR3 DNA: TGTGCCTGGTCGGTGGGAGGCTATGGCTACACCTTC
clone size: -; D gene: -; V gene: TRBV28; J gene: TRBJ2-2; CDR3 protein: CASSSPGTGELFF; CDR3 DNA: TGTGCCAGCAGTTCCCCGGGGACCGGGGAGCTGTTTTTT
clone size: -; D gene: -; V gene: TRBV6-6; J gene: TRBJ1-2; CDR3 protein: CASSQTENYGYTF; CDR3 DNA: TGTGCCAGCAGCCAGACTGAGAACTATGGCTACACCTTC
clone size: -; D gene: TRBD1; V gene: TRBV7-8; J gene: TRBJ1-1; CDR3 protein: CASSLPGQGRGNTEAFF; CDR3 DNA: TGTGCCAGCAGCTTACCGGGACAGGGGCGCGGGAACACTGAAGCTTTCTTT
clone size: -; D gene: TRBD1; V gene: TRBV19; J gene: TRBJ1-5; CDR3 protein: CASRSYRGHMGNQPQHF; CDR3 DNA: TGTGCCAGTAGGAGTTACAGGGGCCACATGGGCAATCAGCCCCAGCATTTT
clone size: -; D gene: TRBD2; V gene: TRBV18; J gene: TRBJ2-3; CDR3 protein: CASSHTSKGLAVFSTDTQYF; CDR3 DNA: TGTGCCAGCTCACATACATCCAAGGGACTAGCGGTTTTTAGCACAGATACGCAGTATTTT
clone size: -; D gene: TRBD1; V gene: TRBV7-8; J gene: TRBJ1-1; CDR3 protein: CASSSRTGETEAFF; CDR3 DNA: TGTGCCAGCAGCTCTCGGACAGGGGAAACTGAAGCTTTCTTT
clone size: -; D gene: TRBD2; V gene: TRBV7-8; J gene: TRBJ2-4; CDR3 protein: CASSLAGRENIQYF; CDR3 DNA: TGTGCCAGCAGCTTAGCGGGGAGGGAGAACATTCAGTACTTC
clone size: once; D gene: -; V gene: TRBV10-2; J gene: TRBJ2-1; CDR3 protein: CASREDRREQFF; CDR3 DNA: TGCGCCAGCAGGGAGGACAGAAGGGAGCAGTTCTTC
clone size: once; D gene: -; V gene: TRBV12-5; J gene: TRBJ1-1; CDR3 protein: CASGADRRAFF; CDR3 DNA: TGTGCTAGTGGGGCGGACCGGAGGGCTTTCTTT
clone size: -; D gene: -; V gene: TRBV11-3; J gene: TRBJ2-1; CDR3 protein: CASSQQGYNEQFF; CDR3 DNA: TGTGCCAGCAGCCAACAGGGCTACAATGAGCAGTTCTTC
clone size: once; D gene: TRBD2; V gene: TRBV2; J gene: TRBJ2-5; CDR3 protein: CASRARLAGGPKVETQYF; CDR3 DNA: TGTGCCAGCAGGGCTAGACTAGCGGGGGGGCCGAAGGTAGAGACCCAGTACTTC
clone size: -; D gene: TRBD2; V gene: TRBV5-5; J gene: TRBJ2-1; CDR3 protein: CASSSRTGGNWDEQFF; CDR3 DNA: TGTGCCAGCAGCTCGAGGACGGGGGGTAACTGGGATGAGCAGTTCTTC
clone size: -; D gene: -; V gene: TRBV18; J gene: TRBJ1-5; CDR3 protein: CASSEQGYSNQPQHF; CDR3 DNA: TGTGCCAGCTCAGAACAGGGCTATAGCAATCAGCCCCAGCATTTT
clone size: -; D gene: -; V gene: TRBV4-2; J gene: TRBJ1-3; CDR3 protein: CASSQGLRQYAGNTIYF; CDR3 DNA: TGTGCCAGCAGCCAAGGTCTGAGGCAGTACGCTGGAAACACCATATATTTT
clone size: -; D gene: TRBD2; V gene: TRBV30; J gene: TRBJ2-3; CDR3 protein: CAWSVGSGNTDTQYF; CDR3 DNA: TGTGCCTGGAGTGTAGGTAGCGGGAACACAGATACGCAGTATTTT
clone size: -; D gene: -; V gene: TRBV18; J gene: TRBJ2-5; CDR3 protein: CASSPTGRETQYF; CDR3 DNA: TGTGCCAGCTCACCCACAGGGAGAGAGACCCAGTACTTC
clone size: -; D gene: -; V gene: TRBV7-2; J gene: TRBJ1-1; CDR3 protein: CASSPSPINTEAFF; CDR3 DNA: TGTGCCAGCAGCCCATCCCCTATAAACACTGAAGCTTTCTTT
clone size: -; D gene: -; V gene: TRBV5-1; J gene: TRBJ1-2; CDR3 protein: CASSLAANYGYTF; CDR3 DNA: TGCGCCAGCAGCTTGGCGGCTAACTATGGCTACACCTTC
clone size: -; D gene: -; V gene: TRBV7-2; J gene: TRBJ1-3; CDR3 protein: CASSFTLGGWGNTIYF; CDR3 DNA: TGTGCCAGCAGCTTCACCCTTGGAGGGTGGGGAAACACCATATATTTT
clone size: -; D gene: -; V gene: TRBV28; J gene: TRBJ1-5; CDR3 protein: CASSLVALGGNQPQHF; CDR3 DNA: TGTGCCAGCAGTTTAGTTGCTCTGGGGGGGAATCAGCCCCAGCATTTT